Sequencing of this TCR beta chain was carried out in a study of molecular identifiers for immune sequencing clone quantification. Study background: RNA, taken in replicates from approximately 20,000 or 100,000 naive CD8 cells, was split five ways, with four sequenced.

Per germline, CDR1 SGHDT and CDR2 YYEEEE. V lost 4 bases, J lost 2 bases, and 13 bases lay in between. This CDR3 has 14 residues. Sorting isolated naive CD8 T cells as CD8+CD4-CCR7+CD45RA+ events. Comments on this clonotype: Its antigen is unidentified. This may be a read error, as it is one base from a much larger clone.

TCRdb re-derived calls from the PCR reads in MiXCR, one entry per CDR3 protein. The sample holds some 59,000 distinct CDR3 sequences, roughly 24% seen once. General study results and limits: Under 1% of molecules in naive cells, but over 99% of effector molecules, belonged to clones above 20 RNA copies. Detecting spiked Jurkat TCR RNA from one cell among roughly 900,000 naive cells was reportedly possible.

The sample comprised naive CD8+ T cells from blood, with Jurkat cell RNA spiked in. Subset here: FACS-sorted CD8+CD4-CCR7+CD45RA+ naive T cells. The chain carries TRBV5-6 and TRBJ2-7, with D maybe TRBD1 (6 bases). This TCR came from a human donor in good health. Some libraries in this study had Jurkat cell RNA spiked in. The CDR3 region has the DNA TGTGCCAGCAGCCAGAGAGGACAGACCTACGAGCAGTACTTC. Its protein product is CASSQRGQTYEQYF.